These 29 T cell receptor beta chains were all obtained from the same sample, sequenced in a study of blood T cell repertoires in COVID-19. The assay was immunoSEQ multiplex PCR, and TCRdb's table has in-frame clones only and misses some. Of about 75,000 clones in the sample, more than 65% were seen once. Sequences were obtained from peripheral blood. These receptors originate from an elderly woman with active or convalescent COVID-19.

The chain carries TRBV12-3 or TRBV12-4 and TRBJ2-1; D uncertain. The CDR3 is 12 amino acids. Trimming left V 6 bases short and J 13 bases short, with 16 bases between. The CDR3 loop reads CASSLSRVLQFF. The CDR3 region has the DNA TGTGCCAGCAGCTTATCTCGGGTCCTTCAGTTCTTC.

CDR3: CATSDWRGLADTQYF. CDR3 nucleotide sequence: TGTGCCACCAGTGATTGGAGGGGGCTCGCAGATACGCAGTATTTT. This sequence joins TRBV24-1 and TRBJ2-3, with D perhaps TRBD1 (7 bases). V was shortened by 2 bases and J by 4 bases, with 12 bases between the two germline ends. The CDR3 is 15 residues long. Looked up from germline, CDR1 is KGHDR and CDR2 is SFDVKD.

In its sample, this clone was seen a few times. The genes are TRBV7-2 and TRBJ2-7; 10 nucleotides align to TRBD2. The V gene end was trimmed by 5 bases and the J gene end by 7 bases; junction bases not matched to a gene: 11. There are 15 residues in the CDR3. Germline V gives CDR1 SGHTA, CDR2 FQGNSA. CDR3 nucleotides: TGTGCCAGCAGCCTTGGACTAGCGGTTACGGAAGAGCAGTACTTC. Its protein is CASSLGLAVTEEQYF.

The rearrangement uses TRBV2 and TRBJ1-2; D is possibly TRBD1 (6 bases). CDR1 and CDR2 from the germline V gene are SNHLY and FYNNEI. The CDR3 totals 13 residues. The CDR3 nucleotides are TGTGCGGGTGCACGGGACAACAACTATGGCTACACCTTC. Amino acid sequence: CAGARDNNYGYTF.

V and J are TRBV24-1 and TRBJ2-1; D is perhaps TRBD2 (6 bases). This CDR3 comprises 15 residues. With 2 bases removed from V and 8 bases from J, the gap between germline ends came to 15 bases. Germline V lookup: CDR1 KGHDR, CDR2 SFDVKD. The DNA of the CDR3 is TGTGCCACCAGTGATTATGAGGGAGGTGTAGATGAGCAGTTCTTC. This gives the protein CATSDYEGGVDEQFF.

The chain links TRBV10-2 to TRBJ1-6, with TRBD1 matching 8 bases. The CDR3 has 14 amino acids. Per the germline V gene, CDR1 is WSHSY and CDR2 is SAAADI. V dropped 6 bases and J dropped 7; count of bases not matched to a gene: 5. The CDR3 spells CASRGQGANSPLHF. The CDR3 region has the DNA TGCGCCAGCAGGGGTCAGGGGGCGAATTCACCCCTCCACTTT.

V usage is TRBV5-1 and J usage is TRBJ2-3; the D gene is possibly TRBD1 (6 bases). Germline V gene data show CDR1 as SGHRS and CDR2 as YFSETQ. The CDR3 is 14 amino acids. V shed 0 bases and J shed 3 bases, with 8 bases lying between them. As DNA, the CDR3 is TGCGCCAGCAGCTTGGACAGGGTTACAGATACGCAGTATTTT. Its protein is CASSLDRVTDTQYF.

This clone was detected a few times. The chain is built from TRBV7-3 and TRBJ1-3; 10 bases are shared with TRBD1. This CDR3 is 16 amino acids long. Germline V gene lookup returns CDR1 SGHTA and CDR2 FQGTGA. V lost 0 bases to trimming and J lost 2 bases; unmatched junction nucleotides: 1. The CDR3 is CASSLTGTGAGNTIYF. CDR3 sequence (DNA): TGTGCCAGCAGCTTAACCGGGACAGGGGCTGGAAACACCATATATTTT.

Only one count was recorded for this clone. This rearrangement joins TRBV28 to TRBJ1-1; D is unresolved. This CDR3 spans 13 amino acids. Trimming cost V 6 bases and J 5 bases, with 13 bases left between them. In germline, CDR1 is MDHEN, CDR2 SYDVKM. The CDR3 DNA reads TGTGCCAGCAGGGGAGAAGGGTGGACTGAAGCTTTCTTT. Encoded protein: CASRGEGWTEAFF.

The chain has TRBV27 and TRBJ2-3, with D uncertain. V gave up 3 bases and J gave up 7 bases, with 14 bases separating them. CDR1 is MNHEY, CDR2 SMNVEV, per germline (reference sequence). The CDR3 loop spans 14 amino acids. The CDR3 DNA is TGTGCCAGCAGTTTCTACAGATCCATTTATACGCAGTATTTT. Protein product: CASSFYRSIYTQYF.

The CDR3 loop is CASSPVGQGVGYTF. The CDR3 coding sequence is TGTGCCAGCAGCCCCGTAGGTCAGGGCGTCGGCTACACCTTC. V and J are TRBV7-2 and TRBJ1-2; possibly TRBD1 for D (5 bases). The CDR3 spans 14 residues. With 5 bases removed from V and 8 bases from J, the gap between germline ends came to 18 bases. Germline V gene sequence: CDR1 SGHTA, CDR2 FQGNSA.

The J gene is TRBJ2-3, the V gene TRBV9; D might be TRBD2 (6 bases). This CDR3 region has 16 residues. CDR1 is SGDLS and CDR2 is YYNGEE in the germline V gene. V lost 0 bases and J lost 1, with 12 bases in between. The CDR3 DNA follows: TGTGCCAGCAGCGTAGGGGCGGGAAGAGGCACAGATACGCAGTATTTT. Translation gives CASSVGAGRGTDTQYF. The whole variable domain, remainder taken from reference TRBV9 and TRBJ2-3, is DSGVTQTPKHLITATGQRVTLRCSPRSGDLSVYWYQQSLDQGLQFLIQYYNGEERAKGNILERFSAQQFPDLHSELNLSSLELGDSALYFCASSVGAGRGTDTQYFGPGTRLTVL.

V gene TRBV18 combines with J gene TRBJ1-5; no definite D call. The CDR3 contains 15 residues. V lost 2 bases to trimming and J lost 10 bases, with 18 bases between them. Germline V lookup: CDR1 KGHSH, CDR2 LQKENI. For the CDR3, the DNA is TGTGCCAGCTCACCATCCCGACAATCGATCTATCCCCAGCATTTT. It codes for CASSPSRQSIYPQHF.

The chain employs TRBV6-2 or TRBV6-3 and TRBJ2-1; TRBD2 matches 11 bases. Trimming cost V 2 bases and J 9 bases; bases outside gene matches: 9. This CDR3 spans 16 amino acids. CDR1 is MNHEY and CDR2 is SVGEGT in the germline V gene. The CDR3 spells CASSYGYVLAGVEQFF. CDR3 bases: TGTGCCAGCAGTTACGGATATGTACTAGCGGGAGTTGAGCAGTTCTTC.

The rearrangement uses TRBV7-8 and TRBJ2-2; 8 bases line up with TRBD2. Germline trimming cut 5 bases from V and 2 bases from J; bases unmatched to any gene: 4. Looked up from germline, CDR1 is SGHVS and CDR2 is FQNEAQ. This CDR3 is 15 amino acids long. This CDR3 reads CASSTGGANTGELFF. As DNA, the CDR3 is TGTGCCAGCAGCACCGGGGGGGCTAACACCGGGGAGCTGTTTTTT.

The chain links TRBV5-1 to TRBJ1-1; D perhaps matches TRBD1 (6 bases). Between the trimmed V and J ends, which lost 5 bases and 1 base, there was a span of 12 bases. This CDR3 has 14 residues. Germline loops: CDR1 SGHRS, CDR2 YFSETQ. In DNA, the CDR3 is TGCGCCAGCAGAATGACAGGCACGAACACTGAAGCTTTCTTT. Translated, it gives CASRMTGTNTEAFF.

This clone was recorded a few times. V and J are TRBV28 and TRBJ1-5; no reliable D call. The CDR3 covers 12 residues. Germline-derived CDR1 and CDR2 are MDHEN and SYDVKM. V was trimmed by 10 bases and J by 4 bases, leaving 11 bases between them. CDR3 nucleotides: TGTGCCATTAGCCGGGGTAATCAGCCCCAGCATTTT. Translation gives CAISRGNQPQHF.

The chain combines TRBV14 with TRBJ1-2, with D tentatively TRBD1 (6 bases). The CDR3 is 14 amino acids. In germline, CDR1 is SGHDN, CDR2 FVKESK. V was cut by 1 base and J by 3 bases, with 9 bases left in between. The CDR3 DNA sequence: TGTGCCAGCAGCCAAGTACAGGGAGACTATGGCTACACCTTC. Protein product: CASSQVQGDYGYTF.

This rearrangement joins TRBV19 to TRBJ2-3; D possibly corresponds to TRBD2 (5 bases). Trimming pared 3 bases from V and 1 base from J, leaving 17 bases between. The length of the CDR3 is 17 residues. CDR1 and CDR2 (germline): LNHDA, SQIVND (reference sequence). CDR3 bases: TGTGCCAGTAGTATCTTTATCGCGGAGAGGGGCACAGATACGCAGTATTTT. Translated: CASSIFIAERGTDTQYF.

The chain carries TRBV7-3 and TRBJ1-1; a possible D gene is TRBD1 (6 bases). V was shortened by 6 bases and J by 0 bases, with 14 bases between the two germline ends. The CDR3 consists of 15 residues. Germline CDR1 reads SGHTA; CDR2 reads FQGTGA. In DNA, the CDR3 is TGTGCCAGCAGTCCCAGGACAGCCTTGAACACTGAAGCTTTCTTT. It yields the protein CASSPRTALNTEAFF.

J is TRBJ2-2 and V is TRBV3-1 (or the pseudogene TRBV3-2); the D is unclear. V lost 8 bases, J lost 6 bases, and 7 bases lay in between. This CDR3 comprises 11 residues. Per the germline V gene, CDR1 is LGHDT and CDR2 is YNNKEL (reference sequence). The DNA for the CDR3 is TGTGCCAGCTCCTCAGCCGGGGAGCTGTTTTTT. Translation gives CASSSAGELFF.

The V call is TRBV6-5, the J call TRBJ1-1; TRBD1 matches at 7 bases. The CDR3 has 14 amino acids. V shed 6 bases, J shed 3 bases, and the junction held 7 bases outside the gene matches. Germline V gives CDR1 MNHEY, CDR2 SVGAGI. Here the CDR3 DNA reads TGTGCCAGCAGAGTAGGGGGCAGGGACACTGAAGCTTTCTTT. This codes for CASRVGGRDTEAFF.

The rearrangement links TRBV18 to TRBJ1-5, with D uncertain. Germline V CDR1 and CDR2: KGHSH, LQKENI. CDR3 length equals 15 residues. Trimming cost V 2 bases and J 0 bases, with 8 bases left between them. This CDR3 reads CASSPGLYSNQPQHF. DNA of the CDR3: TGTGCCAGCTCACCAGGACTCTATAGCAATCAGCCCCAGCATTTT.

J is TRBJ2-7 and V is TRBV7-9, with 9 bases fitting TRBD2. V gave up 1 base and J gave up 2 bases; unmatched junction bases: 6. CDR1 and CDR2 from the germline V gene are SEHNR and FQNEAQ (reference sequence). The CDR3 runs 16 residues. Written as DNA, the CDR3 is TGTGCCAGCAGCTTAGTTCCTAGCGGGGATGCCTACGAGCAGTACTTC. It specifies CASSLVPSGDAYEQYF.

Concerning this clone: Other nucleotide sequences in the sample specify the same CDR3. This chain links TRBV20-1 with TRBJ1-1, with D uncertain. Trimming cost V 6 bases and J 0 bases, with 8 bases left between them. Germline V lookup: CDR1 DFQATT, CDR2 SNEGSKA (reference sequence). The CDR3 sequence is 12 residues long. CDR3 amino acids: CSASRVNTEAFF. The CDR3 bases are TGCAGTGCCAGTCGGGTGAACACTGAAGCTTTCTTT.

The rearrangement joins TRBV19 to TRBJ1-2; D may be TRBD1 (6 bases). The CDR3 runs 17 residues. Trimming shortened V by 1 base and J by 0 bases, and 15 bases separated the two germline ends. The germline V gene has CDR1 LNHDA and CDR2 SQIVND (reference sequence). As DNA, the CDR3 is TGTGCCAGTAGTATAGTCTCTGCGACAGGAGCTAACTATGGCTACACCTTC. Amino acid sequence: CASSIVSATGANYGYTF.

The V and J genes are TRBV5-1 and TRBJ1-2; 8 nucleotides match TRBD1. The V gene's germline CDR1 is SGHRS and CDR2 YFSETQ. With 2 bases clipped from V and 6 bases from J, the junction kept 3 bases outside the gene matches. This CDR3 spans 13 amino acids. DNA of the CDR3: TGCGCCAGCAGCTTAGGACAGGGAAATGGCTACACCTTC. This sequence encodes CASSLGQGNGYTF.

This chain connects TRBV3-1 (or the pseudogene TRBV3-2) to TRBJ1-2; no clear D gene. The CDR3 runs 15 residues. The germline gives CDR1 LGHDT, CDR2 YNNKEL (reference sequence). V dropped 4 bases and J dropped 1 base, with 13 bases sitting between them. The CDR3 region is CASSPLMGSNYGYTF. The DNA for the CDR3 is TGTGCCAGCAGCCCGTTGATGGGGAGTAACTATGGCTACACCTTC.

This clone was counted only a few times. The gene calls are TRBV6-2 or TRBV6-3 and TRBJ1-5, with D uncertain. This CDR3 has 17 residues. V was pared by 6 bases and J by 0 bases, with 18 bases between. CDR1 MNHEY and CDR2 SVGEGT come from the germline V gene. The CDR3 protein is CASSPTTGSYSNQPQHF. The DNA of the CDR3 is TGTGCCAGCAGCCCTACGACCGGGTCGTATAGCAATCAGCCCCAGCATTTT.